This T cell receptor beta chain was identified during a study of glioma-infiltrating T cells listed by TCRdb under 2016. Regarding the complete study: Glioma tissue, non-neoplastic brain tissue and matched peripheral blood mononuclear cells were used as sources from which TCR alpha- and beta-chain repertoires were sequenced. To gauge divergence between tissue and blood T-cell populations, every tissue-infiltrating repertoire was compared against the peripheral blood repertoire from the same patient. Three low-grade glioma patients, fewer than 10 primary glioblastoma patients and three non-glioma patients contributing non-neoplastic brain tissue were included in the paired cohort. Study-wide findings and limitations: VJ-independent divergence between tissue and blood was lower than expected in non-neoplastic patients but higher than expected in all gliomas, particularly low-grade gliomas. Group comparisons rested on small numbers: three non-neoplastic, three low-grade glioma and seven or eight glioblastoma patients. Only a very small number of CDR3 sequences turned up in both tissue and blood, a result put down to high CDR3 diversity combined with limited sampling.

This clonotype was picked up many times. Its antigen is still unknown. One base away there is no much larger clone; base qualities are not given. Clipping removes 4 bases from V and 14 bases from J, with 4 as the unmatched junction base count. The CDR3 runs 11 residues from the cysteine to the phenylalanine. Kept here is only the CDR3 DNA, which spans 33 bases and is read in frame from base 1. The germline V gene (reference sequence) sets CDR1 to MNHEY and CDR2 to SMNVEV. The iRepertoire nested amplicon-rescue multiplex PCR (arm-PCR) platform was used to amplify TCR alpha and beta CDR3 regions from RNA. For one-step reverse transcription and amplification, roughly 90-450 ng of tissue mRNA or PBMC total RNA was used as input. Following bead purification, Illumina adapters were added by a secondary multiplex PCR, and the libraries were gel-purified between 200 and 400 bp. Demultiplexing relied on internal 6-nucleotide barcodes carried by the libraries. Sequencing of libraries was performed on an Illumina MiSeq with 2x220 or 2x250 nucleotide paired-end reads. The source study handled its data this way. Paired reads were merged with FLASH 1.2.11 and aligned to the GRCh37 human genome with BWA-MEM before extracting TRA and TRB reads. For V and J assignment, an IMGT-derived reference of cassette sequences and CDR3 motifs that included pseudogenes was used. Reads were translated in three frames, and productive CDR3s were defined as those with a C...FGXG motif and no stop codons. Clonotypes were defined as unique combinations of V-J cassette pair and CDR3 amino acid sequence. Hamming distance filtering was applied to reads, with thresholds set by the sequence error rate of each sample in mapped regions. TCRdb handled the public reads itself, with Q25 trimming in fastp and clone calling in MiXCR, and kept productive beta chains. Entries that share a CDR3 protein sequence are merged under the most common genes and DNA. The V and J calls and clone size come from TCRdb's table, not from the authors' own analysis. The sample contains 44,000 or so distinct CDR3 sequences, 20% to 25% of them found a single time. The top ten clonotypes cover 5% to 7.5% of the sample.

The TCR comes from a human donor with low-grade glioma or glioblastoma, undergoing nonglioma brain surgery, or in good health (not recorded which). Rearrangement joined TRBV27 to TRBJ2-1, with TRBD2 matching 8 junction bases. The material sequenced was glioma tissue, nonneoplastic brain tissue, or PBMCs (not recorded which). The DNA sequence is given as TGTGCCAGCAGTTCGGGAGGGCACGAGTTCTTC. Translated, this is CASSSGGHEFF.